Listed below are T cell receptor beta chains from one sample, sequenced in a study of graft-versus-host responses after intestinal transplantation. The repertoire was sequenced with immunoSEQ multiplex PCR; TCRdb's copy has only in-frame clones and lacks some. This table holds under 75,000 clones, 90% found once. These TCRs' antigens remain unknown. The sequencing here drew on unstimulated CD8+ T cells sorted from spleen or lymph node cells, taken before transplant. The source is a human donor who was the organ donor for an intestinal transplant. The CDR3 runs from the conserved cysteine through the conserved F or W. D genes are given only for firm matches. Clone size is given for some rows only: seen once, a few or many times, or a class if the clone is expanded.

abundance: -; j_gene: TRBJ1-1; v_gene: TRBV6-6; d_gene: -; CDR3nt: TGTGCCAGCAGTTACAATCAGGGAATGAACACTGAAGCTTTCTTT; CDR3aa: CASSYNQGMNTEAFF
abundance: once; j_gene: TRBJ1-5; v_gene: TRBV27; d_gene: TRBD1; CDR3nt: TGTGCCAGCAGTTCGTTTACAGGGGGTGAGCCCCAGCATTTT; CDR3aa: CASSSFTGGEPQHF
abundance: -; j_gene: TRBJ2-3; v_gene: TRBV29-1; d_gene: -; CDR3nt: TGCAGCGTTGACGGAGGACGGGGACAAGCAGATACGCAGTATTTT; CDR3aa: CSVDGGRGQADTQYF
abundance: -; j_gene: TRBJ1-5; v_gene: TRBV19; d_gene: -; CDR3nt: TGTGCCAGTAGTCCAGACTATAGCAATCAGCCCCAGCATTTT; CDR3aa: CASSPDYSNQPQHF
abundance: -; j_gene: TRBJ2-3; v_gene: TRBV27; d_gene: TRBD2; CDR3nt: TGTGCCAGCAGTTTCGCGGGGGGAGCCTCGGATACGCAGTATTTT; CDR3aa: CASSFAGGASDTQYF
abundance: -; j_gene: TRBJ2-2; v_gene: TRBV7-6; d_gene: -; CDR3nt: TGTGCCAGCAGCTTAGCCCGCGGGCCGAACACCGGGGAGCTGTTTTTT; CDR3aa: CASSLARGPNTGELFF
abundance: -; j_gene: TRBJ2-2; v_gene: TRBV7-6; d_gene: -; CDR3nt: TGTGCCAGCAGCTTAGACGGGAACACCGGGGAGCTGTTTTTT; CDR3aa: CASSLDGNTGELFF
abundance: -; j_gene: TRBJ2-1; v_gene: TRBV6-5; d_gene: -; CDR3nt: TGTGCCAGCTGCGAGGGCACTTCCTACAATGAGCAGTTCTTC; CDR3aa: CASCEGTSYNEQFF
abundance: -; j_gene: TRBJ2-1; v_gene: TRBV28; d_gene: -; CDR3nt: TGTGCCAGCAGTTTAAACGTGGGGCTATCGAGCTCCTACAATGAGCAGTTCTTC; CDR3aa: CASSLNVGLSSSYNEQFF
abundance: once; j_gene: TRBJ2-1; v_gene: TRBV7-6; d_gene: TRBD2; CDR3nt: TGTGCCAGCAGCTTAGTCGGGGGGGGAAACTCCTACAATGAGCAGTTCTTC; CDR3aa: CASSLVGGGNSYNEQFF
abundance: -; j_gene: TRBJ1-2; v_gene: TRBV2; d_gene: TRBD1; CDR3nt: TGTGCCAGCAGTAAAAGACAGGGGACGGTGGATGGCTACACCTTC; CDR3aa: CASSKRQGTVDGYTF
abundance: -; j_gene: TRBJ1-2; v_gene: TRBV16; d_gene: -; CDR3nt: TGTGCCAGCAGCCAATCGGCCAGGGGAGACTATGGCTACACCTTC; CDR3aa: CASSQSARGDYGYTF
abundance: -; j_gene: TRBJ2-1; v_gene: TRBV5-1; d_gene: -; CDR3nt: TGCGCCAGCAGGAAAGGGGTGGGCAATGAGCAGTTCTTC; CDR3aa: CASRKGVGNEQFF
abundance: -; j_gene: TRBJ1-1; v_gene: TRBV4-3; d_gene: TRBD1; CDR3nt: TGCGCCAGCAGCCACCTACGGACAGGGCGGGACAGAGGTACTGAAGCTTTCTTT; CDR3aa: CASSHLRTGRDRGTEAFF
abundance: -; j_gene: TRBJ2-2; v_gene: TRBV5-1; d_gene: TRBD2; CDR3nt: TGCGCCAGCAGCCCCCGGACTAGCGGGGGGGGCACCGGGGAGCTGTTTTTT; CDR3aa: CASSPRTSGGGTGELFF
abundance: -; j_gene: TRBJ2-1; v_gene: TRBV6-5; d_gene: -; CDR3nt: TGTGCCAGCAGCATCGGTCCGGGGGAGTACAATGAGCAGTTCTTC; CDR3aa: CASSIGPGEYNEQFF
abundance: -; j_gene: TRBJ2-2; v_gene: TRBV11-2; d_gene: -; CDR3nt: TGTGCCAGCAGCCCAGATGGGAGTTTTTGGGAGCTGTTTTTT; CDR3aa: CASSPDGSFWELFF
abundance: -; j_gene: TRBJ2-1; v_gene: TRBV5-1; d_gene: TRBD1; CDR3nt: TGCGCCAGCAGCTTGACGACAGGGGGCCACAATGAGCAGTTCTTC; CDR3aa: CASSLTTGGHNEQFF
abundance: -; j_gene: TRBJ2-5; v_gene: TRBV9; d_gene: TRBD2; CDR3nt: TGTGCCAGCAGCTTGGGACTAGTCGGCGAGACCCAGTACTTC; CDR3aa: CASSLGLVGETQYF
abundance: -; j_gene: TRBJ1-5; v_gene: TRBV11-2; d_gene: TRBD1; CDR3nt: TGTGCCAGCAGCACCGGACAGGGGTTCTTGCAGCCCCAGCATTTT; CDR3aa: CASSTGQGFLQPQHF
abundance: -; j_gene: TRBJ2-3; v_gene: TRBV4-3; d_gene: -; CDR3nt: TGCGCCAGCAGCCAAGCTTCTCCCGCAGATACGCAGTATTTT; CDR3aa: CASSQASPADTQYF
abundance: -; j_gene: TRBJ2-1; v_gene: TRBV13; d_gene: TRBD2; CDR3nt: TGTGCCAGCAGCCTCGCGGGAGGAAGCGGGTCCTACAATGAGCAGTTCTTC; CDR3aa: CASSLAGGSGSYNEQFF
abundance: -; j_gene: TRBJ1-3; v_gene: TRBV18; d_gene: -; CDR3nt: TGTGCCAGCTCACGGCAGGGGAATGGTCACACCATATATTTT; CDR3aa: CASSRQGNGHTIYF
abundance: few; j_gene: TRBJ1-2; v_gene: TRBV6-6; d_gene: -; CDR3nt: TGTGCCAGCAGTACGTTGGCAGCGTATGGCTACACCTTC; CDR3aa: CASSTLAAYGYTF
abundance: -; j_gene: TRBJ1-2; v_gene: TRBV28; d_gene: TRBD1; CDR3nt: TGTGCCAGCAGTAGCCCGGGACAGGGGGCGGAGAGCTTGAGCTATGGCTACACCTTC; CDR3aa: CASSSPGQGAESLSYGYTF
abundance: -; j_gene: TRBJ2-1; v_gene: TRBV6-4; d_gene: -; CDR3nt: TGTGCCAGCAGCCCCGACGACAGTAGCTCCTACAATGAGCAGTTCTTC; CDR3aa: CASSPDDSSSYNEQFF
abundance: few; j_gene: TRBJ2-1; v_gene: TRBV6-1; d_gene: TRBD2; CDR3nt: TGTGCCAGCAGTGAAAGCGGGGGGTACAATGAGCAGTTCTTC; CDR3aa: CASSESGGYNEQFF
abundance: -; j_gene: TRBJ1-2; v_gene: TRBV6-5; d_gene: -; CDR3nt: TGTGCCAGCAGTTACTCGTCCGTCCTCTCGTATGGCTACACCTTC; CDR3aa: CASSYSSVLSYGYTF
abundance: -; j_gene: TRBJ2-3; v_gene: TRBV4-1; d_gene: TRBD2; CDR3nt: TGCGCCAGCAGCCAAGAGGGGCGGGGGGCAGATACGCAGTATTTT; CDR3aa: CASSQEGRGADTQYF
abundance: -; j_gene: TRBJ1-5; v_gene: TRBV15; d_gene: -; CDR3nt: TGTGCCACCAGCAGCCAACAGCGGGCGGGCAATCAGCCCCAGCATTTT; CDR3aa: CATSSQQRAGNQPQHF
abundance: -; j_gene: TRBJ2-1; v_gene: TRBV15; d_gene: -; CDR3nt: TGTGCCACCAGCCCCCGACTGTACAATGAGCAGTTCTTC; CDR3aa: CATSPRLYNEQFF
abundance: -; j_gene: TRBJ1-1; v_gene: TRBV4-1; d_gene: -; CDR3nt: TGCGCCAGCAGCCAAGATGTCGTGAACACTGAAGCTTTCTTT; CDR3aa: CASSQDVVNTEAFF
abundance: -; j_gene: TRBJ1-5; v_gene: TRBV28; d_gene: -; CDR3nt: TGTGCCAGCAGTAATAGGGGTAGCAATCAGCCCCAGCATTTT; CDR3aa: CASSNRGSNQPQHF
abundance: -; j_gene: TRBJ1-4; v_gene: TRBV7-9; d_gene: -; CDR3nt: TGTGCCAGCAGCTTTACTTACGGGAAGTATGCAACTAATGAAAAACTGTTTTTT; CDR3aa: CASSFTYGKYATNEKLFF
abundance: -; j_gene: TRBJ1-2; v_gene: TRBV7-9; d_gene: TRBD1; CDR3nt: TGTGCCAGCAGCGACCAGGGGGGAGGCTACACCTTC; CDR3aa: CASSDQGGGYTF
abundance: -; j_gene: TRBJ1-2; v_gene: TRBV29-1; d_gene: -; CDR3nt: TGCAGCGTTGCGGCGGGGGCTGGCTACACCTTC; CDR3aa: CSVAAGAGYTF
abundance: -; j_gene: TRBJ2-5; v_gene: TRBV6-5; d_gene: -; CDR3nt: TGTGCCAGCGGGGGTACTGGGGGGATTCAAGAGACCCAGTACTTC; CDR3aa: CASGGTGGIQETQYF
abundance: -; j_gene: TRBJ2-3; v_gene: TRBV7-8; d_gene: TRBD2; CDR3nt: TGTGCCAGCCGGGGGGAGGGGAAAAGCACAGATACGCAGTATTTT; CDR3aa: CASRGEGKSTDTQYF
abundance: -; j_gene: TRBJ2-5; v_gene: TRBV4-1; d_gene: TRBD1; CDR3nt: TGCGCCAGCAGCCAAGATAAGGGATTCCGGGACAGGGGTGAGACCCAGTACTTC; CDR3aa: CASSQDKGFRDRGETQYF
abundance: -; j_gene: TRBJ1-5; v_gene: TRBV27; d_gene: -; CDR3nt: TGTGCCAGCAGTTTATCAGGGGCCGAACGAAGCAATCAGCCCCAGCATTTT; CDR3aa: CASSLSGAERSNQPQHF
abundance: -; j_gene: TRBJ2-3; v_gene: TRBV9; d_gene: TRBD2; CDR3nt: TGTGCCAGCAGCGGTAGCGGGGGGGGCGCAGATACGCAGTATTTT; CDR3aa: CASSGSGGGADTQYF
abundance: -; j_gene: TRBJ1-2; v_gene: TRBV6-6; d_gene: -; CDR3nt: TGTGCCAGCAGTCCCTCCGACATGGGCGGCTACACCTTC; CDR3aa: CASSPSDMGGYTF
abundance: once; j_gene: TRBJ2-5; v_gene: TRBV20-1; d_gene: -; CDR3nt: TGCAGTGCTAGACCCGTTGAGACCCAGTACTTC; CDR3aa: CSARPVETQYF
abundance: -; j_gene: TRBJ2-5; v_gene: TRBV4-3; d_gene: TRBD2; CDR3nt: TGCGCCAGCAGCCAAGAACGCCTAGCGGGGGGGCCAGAGTGGGAGACCCAGTACTTC; CDR3aa: CASSQERLAGGPEWETQYF
abundance: -; j_gene: TRBJ1-2; v_gene: TRBV19; d_gene: TRBD1; CDR3nt: TGTGCCAGTAGTATCTACAGGGGCAGCATGGAGGACTATGGCTACACCTTC; CDR3aa: CASSIYRGSMEDYGYTF
abundance: few; j_gene: TRBJ1-6; v_gene: TRBV19; d_gene: -; CDR3nt: TGTGCCAGTAGTACAGAGACGGACAGATCCTATAATTCACCCCTCCACTTT; CDR3aa: CASSTETDRSYNSPLHF
abundance: -; j_gene: TRBJ2-1; v_gene: TRBV4-3; d_gene: -; CDR3nt: TGCGCCAGCAGCCAAGATCCAGAAACCAATGAGCAGTTCTTC; CDR3aa: CASSQDPETNEQFF
abundance: -; j_gene: TRBJ2-1; v_gene: TRBV13; d_gene: TRBD1; CDR3nt: TGTGCCAGCAGCCCTCCGACAGGGGTCTCCTACAATGAGCAGTTCTTC; CDR3aa: CASSPPTGVSYNEQFF
abundance: -; j_gene: TRBJ2-3; v_gene: TRBV29-1; d_gene: -; CDR3nt: TGCAGCGTTGAAGACGGGGAGAGCACAGATACGCAGTATTTT; CDR3aa: CSVEDGESTDTQYF
abundance: -; j_gene: TRBJ1-1; v_gene: TRBV19; d_gene: TRBD1; CDR3nt: TGTGCCAGTAGCGACCGGGACAGCCGCACTGAAGCTTTCTTT; CDR3aa: CASSDRDSRTEAFF
abundance: few; j_gene: TRBJ1-2; v_gene: TRBV4-3; d_gene: TRBD1; CDR3nt: TGCGCCAGCAGCCCAACCCGCACCGGGACAGGGGAACATGGCTACACCTTC; CDR3aa: CASSPTRTGTGEHGYTF